This T cell receptor (beta chain) came from a study of blood T cell repertoires in COVID-19. Background on the study: Nucleic acid was either cDNA or gDNA, and it came from T cells, B-cell-depleted T cells, or PBMCs.

Participants were aged 18 to 89 years, lived in over 20 US areas, and enrolled virtually. CDR3 length: 13 residues. V gave up 5 bases and J gave up 6 bases, with 13 bases separating them. The V gene's germline CDR1 is MNHEY and CDR2 SVGAGI. Profiling relied on immunoSEQ multiplex PCR, and the TCRdb table lists in-frame clones only, not all of them. This table holds approximately 130,000 clones, 83% found once. The sample consisted of PBMCs or T cells enriched from blood (not recorded which). The sequence came from a man aged 30 to 45 who had recovered from COVID-19. J is TRBJ1-2 and V is TRBV6-5, with a tentative D call TRBD1 (5 bases). CDR3 nucleotide sequence: TGTGCCAGCAGTAACCAGGGATTTGATGGCTACACCTTC. Translated: CASSNQGFDGYTF.